This T cell receptor (beta chain) derives from a study of cytotoxic CD8 clonotypes in ibrutinib-treated CLL. Findings of the study overall: Treatment saw public clonotypes, which were uncommon, either contract or stay stable. Starting clonality was above that of age-matched healthy donors and tracked circulating CD8+ T-cell counts.

V was pared by 3 bases and J by 5 bases, with 11 bases between. The germline CDR1 and CDR2 sequences are SGHTA and FQGTGA. This CDR3 region has 14 residues. About this clone: As yet, its antigen is unknown.

Sequencing used immunoSEQ multiplex PCR; TCRdb keeps in-frame clones, though not all of them. This sample has some 300,000 clones, with just under 80% found just once. This receptor was identified in a human donor with chronic lymphocytic leukemia. The source was PBMCs, collected before ibrutinib treatment. The chain recombines TRBV7-3 with TRBJ2-1; the D is unclear. The CDR3 here is CASSFGPFNNEQFF. The DNA for the CDR3 is TGTGCCAGCAGCTTTGGCCCTTTTAACAATGAGCAGTTCTTC.